What follows describes a single T cell receptor (beta chain). The antigen is unknown. TCRdb's copy holds only in-frame clones and misses some; the assay was immunoSEQ multiplex PCR. The sample holds more than 2,000,000 clones, about 92% seen once. Germline CDR1 and CDR2: SGHRS and YFSETQ. CDR3 length: 15 amino acids. V lost 3 bases and J lost 4; bases outside the gene matches: 3. The data are from a study of shared clonotypes between healthy human individuals. Study findings and constraints: Generally, naive subsets came out with larger estimated richness than memory subsets.

The receptor was derived from a man younger than 30 in good health. Some clones in this sample may be carry-over from other donors' samples. Sample: naive CD4+ T cells from PBMCs. Noted subset: CD45RA+ positively selected. The rearrangement uses TRBV5-1 and TRBJ2-2; 10 bases line up with TRBD2. CDR3 coding DNA: TGCGCCAGCAGCTGGACTAGCGGCTTCACCGGGGAGCTGTTTTTT. Protein: CASSWTSGFTGELFF.